These 7 T cell receptor beta chains were all obtained from the same sample, sequenced in a study of T cells in Graves' hyperthyroidism and ophthalmopathy. RNA transcripts gave rise to amplified TCR beta CDR3 regions. Carried out on the TCR CDR3, a first-round RT-PCR used the HTBI primer set. TCRdb re-called the multiplex PCR reads through MiXCR, storing one row per CDR3 protein. The data contain about 34,000 distinct CDR3 sequences, about 52% of them seen just once; the ten biggest clones take up about 25%. The sequenced material came from blood. Receptors originate from a woman in her forties with Graves' ophthalmopathy.

With respect to this clonotype: This CDR3 fails to terminate in the conserved phenylalanine or tryptophan, so it likely reflects a read error. CDR3 residues: CASSLRDRVPYGYTL. CDR3 DNA: TGCGCCAGCAGCCTCCGGGACAGGGTTCCCTATGGCTACACCCTC. The genes are TRBV5-1 and TRBJ1-2; 9 nucleotides agree with TRBD1. Germline CDR1 SGHRS, CDR2 YFSETQ. The trim removed 4 bases at V and 4 bases at J, leaving 8 bases unmatched. The CDR3 has 15 residues.

Ten or more counts support this clonotype. The chain combines TRBV18 with TRBJ2-7; D gene unclear. V gave up 2 bases and J gave up 2 bases, with 13 bases separating them. The CDR3 has 15 amino acids. Germline CDR1 and CDR2: KGHSH and LQKENI. The CDR3 sequence: CASSPNWQVPYEQYF. DNA of the CDR3: TGTGCCAGCTCACCAAATTGGCAGGTACCCTACGAGCAGTACTTC.

There are many counts of this clonotype. The chain employs TRBV12-3 or TRBV12-4 and TRBJ1-3, with D perhaps matching TRBD1 (5 bases). The CDR3 has 17 residues. Trimming shortened V by 5 bases and J by 2 bases, and 19 bases separated the two germline ends. CDR3 region: CASSLPPRDSAGNTIYF. CDR3 bases: TGTGCCAGCAGTCTGCCCCCCAGGGATTCAGCTGGAAACACCATATATTTT.

The chain employs TRBV11-3 and TRBJ1-4; tentatively, D is TRBD1 (5 bases). The length of the CDR3 is 16 residues. Trimming cost V 3 bases and J 5 bases, with 16 bases left between them. The germline gives CDR1 SGHNT, CDR2 YENEEA. The DNA of the CDR3 is TGTGCCAGCAGCTTGCCCGGGACTAAATACAATGAAAAACTGTTTTTT. As protein: CASSLPGTKYNEKLFF. Supplemented by reference TRBV11-3 and TRBJ1-4, the full variable domain reads EAGVVQSPRYKIIEKKQPVAFWCNPISGHNTLYWYLQNLGQGPELLIRYENEEAVDDSQLPKDRFSAERLKGVDSTLKIQPAELGDSAVYLCASSLPGTKYNEKLFFGSGTQLSVL.

Here the CDR3 DNA reads TGTGCCACCGATGGTGGCGAGAGCACCTACGAGCAGTACTTC. It yields the protein CATDGGESTYEQYF. The gene calls are TRBV19 and TRBJ2-7, with D unclear. The CDR3 consists of 14 residues. V lost 10 bases and J lost 2, with 18 bases in between. Germline-derived CDR1 and CDR2 are LNHDA and SQIVND (reference sequence).

The sample holds many counts of this clonotype. This sequence joins TRBV28 and TRBJ2-7, with 10 bases matching TRBD2. CDR1 MDHEN and CDR2 SYDVKM come from the germline V gene. After removal of 5 bases from V and 1 base from J, the junction contained 5 bases not matched to a gene. The CDR3 loop spans 15 amino acids. Here the CDR3 DNA reads TGTGCCAGCAGTCCCGGACTAGCGGCTTCCTACGAGCAGTACTTC. Translation: CASSPGLAASYEQYF.

This clonotype was seen at least ten times. V and J are TRBV6-2 or TRBV6-3 and TRBJ1-4; no clear D. V was trimmed by 5 bases and J by 8 bases, leaving 15 bases between them. CDR1 and CDR2 (germline): MNHEY, SVGEGT. The CDR3 consists of 14 residues. CDR3 protein: CASSDRRGGEKLFF. The CDR3 nucleotides are TGTGCCAGCAGTGACCGGCGGGGAGGGGAAAAACTGTTTTTT.